These T cell receptor beta chains were read from a single sample in a study of T cell responses to AZD1222 COVID-19 vaccine. TCRdb's copy holds only in-frame clones and misses some; the assay was immunoSEQ multiplex PCR. The repertoire holds 110,000 to 150,000 clones, with roughly 85% as singletons. This specimen was peripheral blood, taken on day 0 of AZD1222 vaccination. The receptors shown here come from an adult in good health. Both conserved end residues are part of each CDR3. A D gene is named only where the DNA matches it firmly. The size of a clone is reported for some rows only, either as once, few or many, or as a class for expanded clones.

d_gene,abundance,v_gene,j_gene,len,CDR3nt,CDR3aa
TRBD1,-,TRBV29-1,TRBJ2-7,14,TGCAGCGTTGAATTTGGGACAGGGGCATCCGAGCAGTACTTC,CSVEFGTGASEQYF
-,-,TRBV5-1,TRBJ1-1,14,TGCGCCAGCAGCCTGACCTCCCTTAACACTGAAGCTTTCTTT,CASSLTSLNTEAFF
-,-,TRBV15,TRBJ1-1,14,TGTGCCACCAGCAGCGATAGGGAATACACTGAAGCTTTCTTT,CATSSDREYTEAFF
-,-,TRBV7-9,TRBJ2-6,15,TGTGCCAGCAGCTTTGGGCTATCTGGGGCCAACGTCCTGACTTTC,CASSFGLSGANVLTF
-,few,TRBV5-4,TRBJ2-3,15,TGTGCCAGCAGCTTGAGCGGGCGCGGGCCAGAGCCGCAGTATTTT,CASSLSGRGPEPQYF
TRBD2,-,TRBV6-5,TRBJ2-7,15,TGTGCCAGCAGCTTAACTAGCGGGACCATCTACGAGCAGTACTTC,CASSLTSGTIYEQYF
-,-,TRBV7-8,TRBJ2-1,16,TGTGCCAGCAGCTTAGGCTTTTGGGATAACTACAATGAGCAGTTCTTC,CASSLGFWDNYNEQFF
-,-,TRBV28,TRBJ2-7,15,TGTGCCAGCAGTCCAGGGGTAACCTCTGCCTACGAGCAGTACTTC,CASSPGVTSAYEQYF
TRBD1,-,TRBV11-3,TRBJ2-1,13,TGTGCCAGCAGCTACCCAGGGGGATGGGAGCAGTTCTTC,CASSYPGGWEQFF
-,-,TRBV28,TRBJ2-2,15,TGTGCCAGCAGCTTAAGTCGCGGTTACACCGGGGAGCTGTTTTTT,CASSLSRGYTGELFF
TRBD2,-,TRBV3-1/TRBV3-2,TRBJ2-2,17,TGTGCCAGCAGCCAGGCTAGCGGGGGGACGAACACCGGGGAGCTGTTTTTT,CASSQASGGTNTGELFF
-,-,TRBV5-1,TRBJ1-4,17,TGCGCCAGCAGCTTGGGGGCCACGTGGGGCACTAATGAAAAACTGTTTTTT,CASSLGATWGTNEKLFF
-,once,TRBV7-2,TRBJ1-2,17,TGTGCCAGCAGCCCCAGTACCCGAGGGGGTAGGAAGTACGGCTACACCTTC,CASSPSTRGGRKYGYTF
TRBD2,-,TRBV7-2,TRBJ2-1,18,TGTGCCAGCAGCTCCCCCCAAGGGGCGGGGGGCTCCTACAATGAGCAGTTCTTC,CASSSPQGAGGSYNEQFF
TRBD1,few,TRBV6-5,TRBJ1-3,15,TGTGCCAGCAGTTACCTCGACAGGGGAGGTAACACCATATATTTT,CASSYLDRGGNTIYF
-,-,TRBV18,TRBJ2-4,14,TGTGCCAGCTCACCTGGGGGGTCCGGAAACATTCAGTACTTC,CASSPGGSGNIQYF
-,-,TRBV18,TRBJ2-5,15,TGTGCCAGCTCACCACCGGGCCAGCTAGGAGAGACCCAGTACTTC,CASSPPGQLGETQYF
TRBD1,-,TRBV10-3,TRBJ1-5,14,TGTGCCATCAGCTCAGGACAGGGGAATCAGCCCCAGCATTTT,CAISSGQGNQPQHF
-,-,TRBV28,TRBJ1-1,14,TGTGCCAGCAGTTTATTGGTCATGAACACTGAAGCTTTCTTT,CASSLLVMNTEAFF
TRBD2,-,TRBV18,TRBJ2-3,18,TGTGCCAGCTCACCGAGGCTTGGGACTAGCGGGATCACAGATACGCAGTATTTT,CASSPRLGTSGITDTQYF
TRBD2,-,TRBV6-5,TRBJ2-3,14,TGTGCCAGTAGCGGGAGGAGACCCGGAGATACGCAGTATTTT,CASSGRRPGDTQYF
-,-,TRBV7-9,TRBJ2-2,17,TGTGCCAGCAGCCCGAAGGGCCCTGACACGAACACCGGGGAGCTGTTTTTT,CASSPKGPDTNTGELFF
-,-,TRBV14,TRBJ2-7,14,TGTGCCAGCAGCCGCTTAGACCTTTCCTACGAGCAGTACTTC,CASSRLDLSYEQYF
TRBD1,-,TRBV3-1/TRBV3-2,TRBJ1-6,15,TGTGCCAGCAGCCAAGAGACAGGGCCCTATTCACCCCTCCACTTT,CASSQETGPYSPLHF
-,-,TRBV6-2/TRBV6-3,TRBJ2-3,16,TGTGCCAGCAGTTTTTCCGTCCGGGACTCCACAGATACGCAGTATTTT,CASSFSVRDSTDTQYF
-,few,TRBV5-1,TRBJ1-1,13,TGCGCCAGCAGCTTTACCGTGAACACTGAAGCTTTCTTT,CASSFTVNTEAFF
-,-,TRBV7-9,TRBJ2-7,14,TGTGCCAGCAGCTTAGGGACAAACAGAGACGAGCAGTACTTC,CASSLGTNRDEQYF
TRBD2,-,TRBV5-1,TRBJ2-2,13,TGCGCCAGCAGCTCCAGGGAGGGCGGGGAGCTGTTTTTT,CASSSREGGELFF
TRBD1,-,TRBV6-5,TRBJ1-5,14,TGTGCCAGCAGGGGGACAGTAACCAATCAGCCCCAGCATTTT,CASRGTVTNQPQHF
-,-,TRBV10-3,TRBJ2-5,13,TGTGCCATCAGTCAGGCAGGGGTAGAGACCCAGTACTTC,CAISQAGVETQYF
TRBD2,once,TRBV29-1,TRBJ2-7,14,TGCAGCGTGGACAGACTAGCGGGAGGCTACGAGCAGTACTTC,CSVDRLAGGYEQYF
TRBD1,-,TRBV6-6,TRBJ1-5,18,TGTGCCAGCAGCCGAGCCGGCTCAGGGGGCATGAGCAATCAGCCCCAGCATTTT,CASSRAGSGGMSNQPQHF
TRBD2,-,TRBV4-1,TRBJ2-1,15,TGCGCCAGCAGCCAAGATCCAACCTCCGGACTAGCGCCTTTCTTC,CASSQDPTSGLAPFF
-,once,TRBV19,TRBJ1-5,12,TGTGCCAGTATGGGCGGCAATCAGCCCCAGCATTTT,CASMGGNQPQHF
-,-,TRBV24-1,TRBJ1-4,16,TGTGCCACCAGTGATGCCCGGACGGCTCCTAATGAAAAACTGTTTTTT,CATSDARTAPNEKLFF
TRBD2,few,TRBV3-1/TRBV3-2,TRBJ2-7,16,TGTGCCAGCAGCGAAGCGGGACTAGCGCACGACGACGAGCAGTACTTC,CASSEAGLAHDDEQYF
TRBD1,-,TRBV19,TRBJ2-2,17,TGTGCCAGTAGCCTTGGGCCGGGACAGGGGAGCGTCGGGGAGCTGTTTTTT,CASSLGPGQGSVGELFF
TRBD1,once,TRBV5-4,TRBJ1-2,15,TGTGCCAGCAGTCCTACAGGGGGCAACGCCTATGGCTACACCTTC,CASSPTGGNAYGYTF
TRBD2,-,TRBV5-1,TRBJ2-3,18,TGCGCCAGCAGCTTGAACCCGTGGACTAGTGGTAGCACAGATACGCAGTATTTT,CASSLNPWTSGSTDTQYF
TRBD1,-,TRBV5-1,TRBJ1-1,15,TGCGCCAGCAGCCAACAGGGACAGGGGACCACTGAAGCTTTCTTT,CASSQQGQGTTEAFF
-,-,TRBV28,TRBJ2-1,15,TGTGCCAGCGTCTCTGGGAGAGTTTCCTACAATGAGCAGTTCTTC,CASVSGRVSYNEQFF
-,-,TRBV25-1,TRBJ2-7,11,TGTGCCAGCAGTGAATACCTCGAGCAGTACTTC,CASSEYLEQYF
-,-,TRBV24-1,TRBJ1-5,16,TGTGCCACCAGTGATTCCGTAACTGGGGGAAATCAGCCCCAGCATTTT,CATSDSVTGGNQPQHF
TRBD2,-,TRBV2,TRBJ2-7,16,TGTGCCAGCAGTACCCGACGGGGGGAGGTCGGGATCGAGCAGTACTTC,CASSTRRGEVGIEQYF
-,-,TRBV30,TRBJ1-1,16,TGTGCCTGGAGTCCCAGCACAAGGCTATTGAACACTGAAGCTTTCTTT,CAWSPSTRLLNTEAFF
TRBD1,-,TRBV11-2,TRBJ2-1,17,TGTGCCAGCAGCTTAGCCTCCCCAGGGGGCGGAAGCAATGAGCAGTTCTTC,CASSLASPGGGSNEQFF
TRBD1,-,TRBV5-1,TRBJ1-3,16,TGCGCCAGCAGCAACACAGGGGCAAGCTCTGGAAACACCATATATTTT,CASSNTGASSGNTIYF